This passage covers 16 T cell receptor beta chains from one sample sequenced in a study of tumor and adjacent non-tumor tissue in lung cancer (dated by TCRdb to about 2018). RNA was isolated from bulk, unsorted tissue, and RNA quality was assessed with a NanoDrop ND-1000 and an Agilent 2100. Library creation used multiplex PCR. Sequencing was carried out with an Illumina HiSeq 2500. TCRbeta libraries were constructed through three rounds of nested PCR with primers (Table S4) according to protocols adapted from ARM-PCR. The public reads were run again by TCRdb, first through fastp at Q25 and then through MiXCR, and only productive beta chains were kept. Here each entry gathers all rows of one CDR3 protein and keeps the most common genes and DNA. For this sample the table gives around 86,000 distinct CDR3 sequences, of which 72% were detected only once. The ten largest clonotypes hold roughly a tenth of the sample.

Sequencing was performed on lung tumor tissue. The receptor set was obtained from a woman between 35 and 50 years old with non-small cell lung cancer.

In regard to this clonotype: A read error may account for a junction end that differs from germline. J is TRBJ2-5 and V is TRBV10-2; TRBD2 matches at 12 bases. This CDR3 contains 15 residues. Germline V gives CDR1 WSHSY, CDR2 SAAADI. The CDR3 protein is CASRGLAGTLETRYF. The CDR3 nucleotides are TGCGCCAGTAGAGGACTAGCGGGGACACTAGAGACCCGGTACTTC.

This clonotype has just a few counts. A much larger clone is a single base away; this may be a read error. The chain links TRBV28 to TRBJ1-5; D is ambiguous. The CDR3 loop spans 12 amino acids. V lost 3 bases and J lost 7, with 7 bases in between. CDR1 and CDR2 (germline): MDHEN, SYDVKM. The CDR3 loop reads CASSLGHQPQHF. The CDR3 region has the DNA TGTGCCAGCAGTTTGGGTCACCAGCCCCAGCATTTT.

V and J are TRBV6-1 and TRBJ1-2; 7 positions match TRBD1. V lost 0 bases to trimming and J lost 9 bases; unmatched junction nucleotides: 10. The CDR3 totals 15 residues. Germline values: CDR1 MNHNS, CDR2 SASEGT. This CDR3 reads CASSEAYGTVHSYTF. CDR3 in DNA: TGTGCCAGCAGTGAAGCGTATGGGACAGTCCATAGCTACACCTTC.

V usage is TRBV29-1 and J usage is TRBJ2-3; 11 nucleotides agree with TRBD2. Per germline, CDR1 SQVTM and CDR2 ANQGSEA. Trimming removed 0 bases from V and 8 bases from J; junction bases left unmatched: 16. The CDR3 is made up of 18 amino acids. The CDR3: CSVEDQGETSGNRVTQYF. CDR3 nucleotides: TGCAGCGTTGAAGATCAGGGGGAGACTAGCGGGAACAGAGTTACGCAGTATTTT.

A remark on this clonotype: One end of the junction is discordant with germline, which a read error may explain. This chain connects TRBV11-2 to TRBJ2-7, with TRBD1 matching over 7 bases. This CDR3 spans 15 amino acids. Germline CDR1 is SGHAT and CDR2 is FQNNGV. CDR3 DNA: TGTGCCAGCAGCCCCGGGACAGAGGTATCCCACGAGCAGAACTTC. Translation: CASSPGTEVSHEQNF.

The CDR3 loop is CSARTEYMQYF. In DNA, the CDR3 is TGCAGCGCCCGCACTGAGTACATGCAGTACTTC. This chain joins TRBV29-1 and TRBJ2-7; D is unclear. Trimming removed 7 bases from V and 9 bases from J, with 16 bases in between. Germline V CDR1 and CDR2: SQVTM, ANQGSEA. The CDR3 spans 11 residues.

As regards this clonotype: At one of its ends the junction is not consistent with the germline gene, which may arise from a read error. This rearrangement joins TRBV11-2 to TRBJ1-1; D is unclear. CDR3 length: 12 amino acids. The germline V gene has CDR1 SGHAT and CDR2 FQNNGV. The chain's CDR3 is CASSNSGFEAVF. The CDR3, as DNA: TGTGCTAGCAGCAATTCGGGGTTTGAAGCTGTCTTC.

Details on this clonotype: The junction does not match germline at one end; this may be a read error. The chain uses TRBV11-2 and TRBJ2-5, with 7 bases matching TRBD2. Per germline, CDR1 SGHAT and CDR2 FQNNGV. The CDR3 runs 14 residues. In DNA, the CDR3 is TGTGCCAGCAGCCTCTCTAGCGGCCACGAGACTCAGTGCTTC. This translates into CASSLSSGHETQCF.

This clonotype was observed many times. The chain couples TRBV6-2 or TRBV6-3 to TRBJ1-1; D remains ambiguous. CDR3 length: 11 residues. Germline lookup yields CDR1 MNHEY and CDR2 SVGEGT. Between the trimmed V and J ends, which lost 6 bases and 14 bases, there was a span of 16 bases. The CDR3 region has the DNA TGTGCCAGCAGCCCAACCTCGAGGCTGTTCTTT. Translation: CASSPTSRLFF.

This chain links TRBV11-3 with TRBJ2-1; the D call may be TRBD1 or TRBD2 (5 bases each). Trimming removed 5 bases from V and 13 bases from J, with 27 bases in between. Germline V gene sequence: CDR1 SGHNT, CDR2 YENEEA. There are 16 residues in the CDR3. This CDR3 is CASSRQGVAWYNGQFF. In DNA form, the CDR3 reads TGTGCCAGCAGCAGGCAGGGCGTAGCGTGGTACAATGGACAGTTCTTC.

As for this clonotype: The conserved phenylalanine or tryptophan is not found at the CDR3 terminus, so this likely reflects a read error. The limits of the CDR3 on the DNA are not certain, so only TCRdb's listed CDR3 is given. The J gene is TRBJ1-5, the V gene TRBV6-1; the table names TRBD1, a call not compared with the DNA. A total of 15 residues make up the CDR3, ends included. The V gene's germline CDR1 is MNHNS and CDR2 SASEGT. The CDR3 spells CASSVGGSGNQPQHV.

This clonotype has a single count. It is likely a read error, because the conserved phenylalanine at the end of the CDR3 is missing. CDR3 region: CASSLSARSYEQYL. The CDR3 nucleotides are TGTGCCAGCAGTTTGAGTGCACGGTCGTACGAGCAGTACCTC. The V call is TRBV12-3 or TRBV12-4, the J call TRBJ2-7, with D unresolved. The CDR3 sequence is 14 residues long. V gave up 3 bases and J gave up 4 bases, with 13 bases separating them.

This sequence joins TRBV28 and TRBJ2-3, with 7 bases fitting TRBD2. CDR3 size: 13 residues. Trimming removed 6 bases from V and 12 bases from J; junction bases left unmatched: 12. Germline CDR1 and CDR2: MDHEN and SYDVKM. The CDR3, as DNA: TGTGCCAGCAGCCCGGGGAGGGTATTTACACAGTATTTT. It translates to CASSPGRVFTQYF.

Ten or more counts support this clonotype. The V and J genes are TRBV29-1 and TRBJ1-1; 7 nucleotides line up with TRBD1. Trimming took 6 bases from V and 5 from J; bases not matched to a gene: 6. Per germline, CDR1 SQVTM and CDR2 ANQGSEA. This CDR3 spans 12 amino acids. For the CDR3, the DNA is TGCAGCGTCGCGACAGGGAATACTGAAGCTTTCTTT. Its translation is CSVATGNTEAFF.

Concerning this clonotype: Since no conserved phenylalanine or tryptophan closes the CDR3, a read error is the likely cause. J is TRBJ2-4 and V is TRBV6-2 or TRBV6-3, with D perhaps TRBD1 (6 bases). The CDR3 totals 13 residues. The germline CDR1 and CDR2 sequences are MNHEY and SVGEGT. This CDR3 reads CISREQGRDIQYY. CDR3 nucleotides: TGTATCAGCAGGGAACAGGGAAGGGACATTCAGTACTAC.

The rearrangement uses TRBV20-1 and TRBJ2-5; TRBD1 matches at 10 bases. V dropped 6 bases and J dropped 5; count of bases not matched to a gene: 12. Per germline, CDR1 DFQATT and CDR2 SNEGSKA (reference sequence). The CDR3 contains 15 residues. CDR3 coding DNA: TGCAGTGCCAGTTCAAGACAGGGGGCGCAGGAGACCCAGTACTTC. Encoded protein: CSASSRQGAQETQYF.